The entry below describes one TCR beta chain. Which antigen it targets is not known. The input lacks base qualities; no much larger clone sits a single base away. The CDR3 regions of human TCRbeta chains were analyzed by immunosequencing. For the original study's pipeline: Repertoire TCRs were matched against a reference library of SARS-CoV-2-specific TCRs generated with the MIRA antigen-specificity platform. Breadth meant the fraction of unique TCRs that were SARS-CoV-2-associated, whereas depth meant the fraction of total T cells that were SARS-CoV-2-associated. Using the MIRA data, every spike-specific TCR was mapped to the spike region that the TCR reacted to and assigned to either a CD4 or a CD8 class. Log10-transformed breadth and depth values were compared by one-way ANOVA with Sidak's multiple comparisons tests. TCRdb re-hosts the immuneACCESS table, in-frame sequences only. Its copies lack some clones; in the studies checked, an unresolved V gene accounts for under half of them, and the cause for the rest is not known. V, J and clone size derive from that table, while D and trimming were established from the DNA sequence. The sample has some 130,000 clones on record, more than 90% of them singletons. Approximately 2% of the sample belongs to the ten largest clones.

These data originate in a study of T cell responses to AZD1222 COVID-19 vaccine (dated by TCRdb to the early 2020s). Notes on the research overall: A total of 233 trial participants underwent TCR sequencing, of whom around 200 received two doses of AZD1222 and about 26 received two doses of the MenACWY control vaccine. Trial participants were enrolled by age into 18-55, 56-69 and 70-plus year subgroups, with about 150, 28 and 57 TCR-sequenced participants respectively.

The time point label of this sample denotes: about 28 days (+/-7) after the second vaccine dose. AZD1222 recipients given second doses at about 4 weeks or at about 12 weeks were pooled, since spike-specific TCR depth and breadth were not found to differ between the two schedules. Vaccinee samples came from UK trials COV001 and COV002, including a single-blind randomized controlled phase 2/3 trial of AZD1222 (ChAdOx1 nCoV-19) in healthy adults. For TCRbeta chain sequencing, PBMC samples from trial participants were taken at day 0 and at day 28 after the second dose. Beyond this particular receptor, the publication reports: Nearly half of unique spike-specific TCRs reportedly recognized epitopes outside regions mutated in the B.1.351 and B.1.1.7 variants. Participants were mostly white British and included more females than males, and it was suggested by the authors that clonal diversity may have been underestimated. After two AZD1222 doses, spike-specific TCR breadth and depth were significantly higher than at day 0 and than in MenACWY recipients. Because no day 14 peak-response samples were available, repertoires were characterized only after the peak T cell response. Conclusions about previously exposed vaccinees are limited because only 6 or 7 AZD1222 recipients were SARS-CoV-2 seropositive at baseline. The vaccine-associated CD4 TCRs covered the entire spike protein, and the dominant responses fell in regions 160-218 and 743-854. In the small 56-69-year group, the increase in depth fell short of significance, most likely because of low power.

The receptor was derived from an adult who received the AZD1222 COVID-19 vaccine. The sample here was peripheral blood, taken 28 days after the second AZD1222 dose.

At the DNA level, the sequence is TGTGCCAGCAGCCAAGTAAGGACAACTAATGAAAAACTGTTTTTT. Translated, it gives CASSQVRTTNEKLFF. The V gene is TRBV3-1 (or the pseudogene TRBV3-2) and the J gene is TRBJ1-4, with the D segment identity uncertain. The V end loses 1 base and the J end loses 0 bases, and a stretch of 6 bases separates them. The CDR3, cysteine through phenylalanine, is 15 amino acids long. Left in the record is the CDR3 DNA by itself, 45 bases read in frame from the first base. The germline V gene (reference sequence) specifies LGHDT as CDR1 and YNNKEL as CDR2.